This T cell receptor (beta chain) was observed in a study of CD8 T cells in ankylosing spondylitis. The V and J ends lost 4 bases and 2 bases, in that order; junction bases with no gene match: 4. Germline CDR1 SNHLY, CDR2 FYNNEI. CDR3 length: 14 residues. TCRdb fed the 5' RACE reads into MiXCR, producing one record per CDR3 protein. This sample yields approximately 260,000 distinct CDR3 sequences, of which around 9.2% are seen a single time; 6.8% belongs to the top ten. This clonotype has a count of ten or more. The TCR sequence derives from a male donor with ankylosing spondylitis or in good health (not recorded which). The sample consisted of blood, either unsorted or a sorted T cell fraction (not recorded which). This chain joins TRBV2 and TRBJ1-1, with 7 bases fitting TRBD1. The CDR3 reads CASSAGQVNTEAFF. DNA for the CDR3: TGTGCCAGCAGTGCTGGACAGGTCAACACTGAAGCTTTCTTT.